The next 27 T cell receptor beta chains were all read from a single sample in a study of post-analysis software for immune sequencing data. Study-wide results and caveats: Five TRBV segments, TRBV5-6, TRBV5-1 and TRBV20-1 among them, were found more frequent in patients than controls.

These TCRs' antigens remain unknown. Tagging with unique molecular identifiers was a feature of the TCR beta cDNA libraries. MiXCR, applied by TCRdb to the PCR reads, yields one record per CDR3 protein. The data show 820,000 or so distinct CDR3 sequences, under 70% seen once. The sample was blood. The receptors were sampled from a girl aged 10 to 17 with multiple sclerosis.

V and J are TRBV3-1 and TRBJ1-1; weak D call: TRBD1 (5 bases). V lost 9 bases to trimming and J lost 10 bases, with 18 bases between them. Germline-derived CDR1 and CDR2 are LGHDT and YNNKEL (reference sequence). CDR3 size: 12 residues. This CDR3 reads CASGSRGKVAFF. The CDR3 DNA reads as TGTGCCAGTGGATCGAGGGGCAAAGTAGCTTTCTTT. Full variable domain (rest looked up from reference TRBV3-1 and TRBJ1-1): DTAVSQTPKYLVTQMGNDKSIKCEQNLGHDTMYWYKQDSKKFLKIMFSYNNKELIINETVPNRFSPKSPDKAHLNLHINSLELGDSAVYFCASGSRGKVAFFGQGTRLTVV.

The J gene is TRBJ1-1, the V gene TRBV20-1; 8 bases are shared with TRBD1. This CDR3 is 13 amino acids long. The ends lost 3 bases at V and 6 bases at J; junction bases unmatched: 6. Germline values: CDR1 DFQATT, CDR2 SNEGSKA (reference sequence). DNA for the CDR3: TGCAGTGCTAGGGCCAGGGGGCGGCCTGAAGCTTTCTTT. Its translation: CSARARGRPEAFF.

The chain links TRBV12-3 or TRBV12-4 to TRBJ2-3, with 7 bases identical to TRBD1. The CDR3 has 17 amino acids. Trimming took 6 bases from V and 2 from J; bases not matched to a gene: 14. CDR3 bases: TGTGCCAGCAGACCTCCGCTCCAGACAGGGCCCACAGATACGCAGTATTTT. This sequence encodes CASRPPLQTGPTDTQYF.

The V gene is TRBV7-3, the J gene TRBJ2-6, with no clear D. CDR1 and CDR2 from the germline V gene are SGHTA and FQGTGA. Trimming took 5 bases from V and 4 from J, leaving 15 bases between them. The CDR3 spans 16 residues. CDR3 DNA sequence: TGTGCCAGCAGCCAACAGCCGGTTTCAGGGGCCAACGTCCTGACTTTC. This sequence encodes CASSQQPVSGANVLTF.

This clonotype was picked up a small number of times. V is TRBV3-1 and J is TRBJ1-2, with TRBD1 matching over 10 bases. V lost 0 bases and J lost 2; bases outside the gene matches: 15. Germline assignment: CDR1 LGHDT and CDR2 YNNKEL (reference sequence). This CDR3 region has 20 residues. Here the CDR3 DNA reads TGTGCCAGCAGCCAAGATCGAGGGATGTTCGGACAGGGGGGCAACTATGGCTACACCTTC. This gives the protein CASSQDRGMFGQGGNYGYTF.

The rearrangement links TRBV2 to TRBJ2-3; 13 bases agree with TRBD2. The CDR3 runs to 18 residues. V lost 0 bases and J lost 3; bases outside the gene matches: 6. Germline-derived CDR1 and CDR2 are SNHLY and FYNNEI. CDR3 bases: TGTGCCAGCAGTGAAGCGCTTTGGACTAGCGGGAGTACAGATACGCAGTATTTT. This encodes CASSEALWTSGSTDTQYF.

This clonotype has a handful of counts. This chain connects TRBV5-1 to TRBJ1-2, with D hard to call. The CDR3 is made up of 14 amino acids. V was cut by 3 bases and J by 4 bases, with 13 bases left in between. The germline V gene encodes CDR1 SGHRS and CDR2 YFSETQ. The DNA for the CDR3 is TGCGCCAGCAGCTCGTCCGACGGACCCTATGGCTACACCTTC. Protein: CASSSSDGPYGYTF.

The chain has TRBV12-3 or TRBV12-4 and TRBJ2-1; TRBD1 is a possible D gene (6 bases). V lost 6 bases, J lost 4 bases, and 16 bases lay in between. CDR3 length: 15 amino acids. The CDR3 nucleotides are TGTGCCAGCAGCCAAACCGGGACACCATACAATGAGCAGTTCTTC. The encoded protein is CASSQTGTPYNEQFF.

This chain connects TRBV12-3 or TRBV12-4 to TRBJ1-1; D is unresolved. V was cut by 2 bases and J by 7 bases, with 11 bases left in between. This CDR3 region has 13 residues. As DNA, the CDR3 is TGTGCCAGCAGTTTAAACGGTAGGGATGAAGCTTTCTTT. Amino acids: CASSLNGRDEAFF.

This clonotype showed up just a few times. V is TRBV4-1 and J is TRBJ1-5, with TRBD1 matching 8 bases. This CDR3 is 14 amino acids long. Germline V lookup: CDR1 MGHRA, CDR2 YSYEKL. With 6 bases clipped from V and 2 bases from J, the junction kept 3 bases outside the gene matches. The CDR3 DNA sequence: TGCGCCAGCAGTCAGACAGGGGGCAATCAGCCCCAGCATTTT. Residues: CASSQTGGNQPQHF.

The chain couples TRBV9 to TRBJ2-1; no clear D gene. The CDR3 is 13 residues long. CDR1 and CDR2 (germline): SGDLS, YYNGEE. The germline V and J ends were trimmed by 0 bases and 5 bases, with 6 bases remaining between them. The CDR3 protein is CASSVGSNNEQFF. The CDR3 DNA reads as TGTGCCAGCAGCGTAGGCAGTAACAATGAGCAGTTCTTC.

The V call is TRBV13, the J call TRBJ2-1, with D possibly called TRBD1 or TRBD2 (6 bases each). The CDR3 loop spans 16 amino acids. Germline CDR1 PRHDT, CDR2 FYEKMQ (reference sequence). V lost 5 bases to trimming and J lost 4 bases, with 18 bases between them. CDR3 nucleotide sequence: TGTGCCAGCAGCGCCCCTGGAGGGGGGCCTTACAATGAGCAGTTCTTC. As protein: CASSAPGGGPYNEQFF.

In its sample, this clonotype was seen many times. The gene calls are TRBV5-1 and TRBJ2-5; 11 bases map to TRBD2. V was pared by 4 bases and J by 2 bases, with 7 bases of the junction left unmatched. Germline V gene data show CDR1 as SGHRS and CDR2 as YFSETQ. The CDR3 is 16 amino acids. CDR3 amino acids: CASSLGLAGLQETQYF. As DNA, the CDR3 is TGCGCCAGCAGCCTCGGACTAGCGGGCCTACAAGAGACCCAGTACTTC.

This clonotype was detected a few times. This chain links TRBV29-1 with TRBJ1-2, with 7 bases fitting TRBD1. Germline CDR1 and CDR2: SQVTM and ANQGSEA. V lost 3 bases and J lost 4; bases outside the gene matches: 8. This CDR3 has 14 residues. The CDR3 spells CSVETGTSPYGYTF. The CDR3 bases are TGCAGCGTTGAGACAGGGACTTCTCCCTATGGCTACACCTTC.

A few counts support this clonotype. This chain uses TRBV20-1 with TRBJ2-7, with D perhaps matching TRBD1 (5 bases). The CDR3 covers 15 residues. With 0 bases removed from V and 6 bases from J, the gap between germline ends came to 18 bases. CDR1 is DFQATT and CDR2 is SNEGSKA in the germline V gene (reference sequence). CDR3 amino acids: CSAREGWGPQGEQYF. The DNA for the CDR3 is TGCAGTGCTAGAGAGGGGTGGGGCCCCCAGGGCGAGCAGTACTTC.

The chain couples TRBV6-1 to TRBJ2-1, with TRBD1 matching over 9 bases. V lost 1 base and J lost 1; bases outside the gene matches: 5. CDR1 is MNHNS, CDR2 SASEGT, per germline. This CDR3 is built from 17 residues. The CDR3 reads CASSEGGTGLSYNEQFF. The CDR3 DNA reads TGTGCCAGCAGTGAAGGGGGGACAGGGCTTTCCTACAATGAGCAGTTCTTC.

V gene TRBV5-1 combines with J gene TRBJ2-1; TRBD2 matches at 10 bases. J gave up 10 bases and V 4 bases, and 11 bases lay outside the gene matches. This CDR3 has 15 residues. The V gene's germline CDR1 is SGHRS and CDR2 YFSETQ. The CDR3 sequence: CASSPASGGFWEQFF. CDR3 sequence (DNA): TGCGCCAGCAGCCCTGCTAGCGGGGGTTTCTGGGAGCAGTTCTTC.

The V gene is TRBV6-4, the J gene TRBJ2-3, with 14 bases lining up with TRBD2. This CDR3 has 17 residues. Germline CDR1 MRHNA, CDR2 SNTAGT. Unmatched junction bases numbered 5, after V lost 6 bases and J lost 0 bases. CDR3 region: CASRMGLAGESTDTQYF. Here the CDR3 DNA reads TGTGCCAGCAGGATGGGACTAGCGGGAGAGAGCACAGATACGCAGTATTTT.

This clonotype appeared a few times. The chain recombines TRBV30 with TRBJ2-6; 9 positions agree with TRBD1. V lost 1 base, J lost 3 bases, and 10 bases stayed unmatched. The CDR3 totals 18 residues. Germline values: CDR1 GTSNPN, CDR2 SVGIG (reference sequence). The CDR3 spells CAWSAIGTGLFGANVLTF. CDR3 sequence (DNA): TGTGCCTGGAGTGCCATCGGGACAGGGTTGTTTGGGGCCAACGTCCTGACTTTC.

V and J are TRBV12-3 or TRBV12-4 and TRBJ2-3; 11 positions match TRBD2. With V trimmed by 8 bases and J by 5 bases, 12 bases remained unmatched. This CDR3 spans 16 amino acids. The CDR3 spells CASGLHLAGGVDTQYF. DNA of the CDR3: TGTGCCAGCGGACTCCACCTAGCGGGGGGTGTAGATACGCAGTATTTT.

V gene TRBV29-1 combines with J gene TRBJ2-1; 9 bases are shared with TRBD1. The CDR3 is 15 amino acids. Trimming removed 1 base from V and 6 bases from J; junction bases left unmatched: 7. Germline CDR1 reads SQVTM; CDR2 reads ANQGSEA. The CDR3 sequence is CSVEAGDRDRNEQFF. Written as DNA, the CDR3 is TGCAGCGTTGAAGCGGGGGACAGGGATCGCAATGAGCAGTTCTTC.

This clonotype was seen a handful of times. The V gene is TRBV7-8, the J gene TRBJ1-5; D gene unclear. CDR3 length equals 13 residues. Germline V gene lookup returns CDR1 SGHVS and CDR2 FQNEAQ. V lost 9 bases to trimming and J lost 2 bases, with 11 bases between them. CDR3 sequence: CASSPSGNQPQHF. CDR3 nucleotide sequence: TGTGCCAGTTCTCCCTCCGGCAATCAGCCCCAGCATTTT.

With respect to this clonotype: A read error may account for a junction end that differs from germline. The V gene is TRBV6-2 or TRBV6-3, the J gene TRBJ1-1; D unresolved. This CDR3 contains 15 residues. Germline V CDR1 and CDR2: MNHEY, SVGEGT. The CDR3 is CASTPIERMNTGAFF. CDR3 bases: TGTGCCTCTACTCCAATAGAGCGGATGAACACTGGAGCTTTCTTT.

This rearrangement joins TRBV7-6 to TRBJ1-2; tentative D call: TRBD1 (5 bases). The CDR3 sequence is 15 residues long. Trimming took off 10 bases at V and 4 bases at J, with 22 bases between the two ends. Germline CDR1 is SGHVS and CDR2 is FNYEAQ. CDR3 protein: CAILGLTAEGYGYTF. The CDR3 DNA sequence: TGTGCCATCCTCGGGCTGACAGCCGAGGGCTATGGCTACACCTTC.

The rearrangement joins TRBV21-1 to TRBJ2-4; the table's TRBD2 call for D was not verified on the DNA. TRBV21-1 represents a pseudogene. This CDR3 is built from 17 residues. In nucleotides, the CDR3 is TGTGCCAGCAGCAAGGTAGTCCACCATACAGCCAAAAACATTCAGTACTTC. Encoded protein: CASSKVVHHTAKNIQYF.

V is TRBV2 and J is TRBJ2-5; 9 nucleotides align to TRBD1. The CDR3 covers 15 residues. The germline V gene has CDR1 SNHLY and CDR2 FYNNEI. The V segment lost 6 bases and the J segment 1 base; nucleotides outside the gene matches: 6. The CDR3 bases are TGTGCCAGCAGCAGACAGGGGGTCCCCCAAGAGACCCAGTACTTC. It specifies CASSRQGVPQETQYF.

Of note for this clonotype: At one boundary the junction diverges from the germline segment, which might be a read error. The rearrangement uses TRBV5-1 and TRBJ2-3; D gene unclear. Germline V gene lookup returns CDR1 SGHRS and CDR2 YFSETQ. This CDR3 contains 14 residues. The CDR3 sequence: CASSLVSDADTQYF. The CDR3 nucleotides are TGCGCCAGTAGCTTGGTGAGCGACGCAGATACGCAGTATTTT. The full variable domain, its missing parts supplied by reference TRBV5-1 and TRBJ2-3, is KAGVTQTPRYLIKTRGQQVTLSCSPISGHRSVSWYQQTPGQGLQFLFEYFSETQRNKGNFPGRFSGRQFSNSRSEMNVSTLELGDSALYLCASSLVSDADTQYFGPGTRLTVL.